This paragraph covers one T cell receptor beta chain sequence. This specimen comes from a study of monozygotic twins with inflammatory bowel disease. The CDR3 totals 12 residues. Using the 5' RACE reads, TCRdb records one entry per CDR3 protein without DNA. In all, the sample yields just over 300,000 distinct CDR3 sequences. This clonotype was obtained from a human donor with ulcerative colitis or Crohn's disease, or a healthy co-twin of an affected twin (not recorded which). The chain has TRBV12-3 or TRBV12-4 and TRBJ2-1; as DNA is missing, the TRBD1 call by TCRdb cannot be tested. The sample taken for sequencing was blood. The CDR3 sequence is CASTGDGNEQFF.